This TCR beta chain was recovered during a study of control samples from healthy donors and cancer patients. V was clipped by 4 bases and J by 6 bases, with 11 bases between them. Germline assignment: CDR1 WNHNN and CDR2 SYGVQD (reference sequence). The CDR3 runs to 13 residues. The repertoire was sequenced with immunoSEQ multiplex PCR; TCRdb's copy has only in-frame clones and lacks some. The sample records approximately 220,000 clones, roughly 94% being singletons. The chain employs TRBV10-1 and TRBJ2-3; D ambiguous. This clonotype was sampled from a man between 50 and 59 years old in good health. Sequenced input: blood. CDR3 in DNA: TGCGCCAGCAGTGCGAAGTTTAAGGATACGCAGTATTTT. Translated: CASSAKFKDTQYF.